This T cell receptor beta chain was retrieved from a study of T cell responses to AZD1222 COVID-19 vaccine. TCRdb's copy holds only in-frame clones and misses some; the assay was immunoSEQ multiplex PCR. The sample has under 100,000 clones; about 90% are singletons. V lost 5 bases to trimming and J lost 9 bases; unmatched junction nucleotides: 9. The CDR3 is 15 residues long. CDR1 is LNHDA and CDR2 is SQIVND in the germline V gene (reference sequence). Overall study results and limits: Baseline serology detected seropositivity in only five to seven AZD1222 recipients. At 160-218 and 743-854, vaccine-associated CD4 TCRs were dominant, and they spanned spike.

To note about this clone: Its antigen is currently unknown.

The starting material was peripheral blood, obtained on day 0 of MenACWY control vaccination. The V call is TRBV19, the J call TRBJ1-4, with TRBD1 identical over 10 bases. This clonotype was obtained from an adult in good health. CDR3 sequence: CASSGQGDLKKKLFF. CDR3 sequence (DNA): TGTGCCAGTAGTGGACAGGGGGATCTTAAGAAAAAACTGTTTTTT.